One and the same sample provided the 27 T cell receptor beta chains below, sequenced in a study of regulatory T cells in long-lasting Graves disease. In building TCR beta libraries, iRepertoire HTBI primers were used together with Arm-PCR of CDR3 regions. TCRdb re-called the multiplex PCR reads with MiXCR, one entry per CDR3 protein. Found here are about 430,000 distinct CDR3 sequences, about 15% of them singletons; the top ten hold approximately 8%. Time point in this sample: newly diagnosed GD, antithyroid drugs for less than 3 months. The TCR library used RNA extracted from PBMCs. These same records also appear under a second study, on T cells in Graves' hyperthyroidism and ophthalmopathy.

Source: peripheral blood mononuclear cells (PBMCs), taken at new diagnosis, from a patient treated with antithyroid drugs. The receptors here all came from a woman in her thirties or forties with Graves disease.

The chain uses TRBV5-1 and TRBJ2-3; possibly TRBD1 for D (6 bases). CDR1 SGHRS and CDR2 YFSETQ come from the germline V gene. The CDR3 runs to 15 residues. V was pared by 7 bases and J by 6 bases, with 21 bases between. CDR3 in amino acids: CASGSMGQVSDTQYF. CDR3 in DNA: TGCGCCAGCGGCTCCATGGGACAAGTTTCGGATACGCAGTATTTT. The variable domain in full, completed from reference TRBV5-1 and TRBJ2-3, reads KAGVTQTPRYLIKTRGQQVTLSCSPISGHRSVSWYQQTPGQGLQFLFEYFSETQRNKGNFPGRFSGRQFSNSRSEMNVSTLELGDSALYLCASGSMGQVSDTQYFGPGTRLTVL.

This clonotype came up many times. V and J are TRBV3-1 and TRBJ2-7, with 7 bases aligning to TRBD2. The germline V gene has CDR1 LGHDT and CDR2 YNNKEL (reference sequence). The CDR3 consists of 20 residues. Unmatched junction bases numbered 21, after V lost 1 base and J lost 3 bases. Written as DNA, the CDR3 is TGTGCCAGCAGCCAAGGACGGGTGTCTAGCGGTCCCCGCGGGCTCTACGAGCAGTACTTC. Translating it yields CASSQGRVSSGPRGLYEQYF.

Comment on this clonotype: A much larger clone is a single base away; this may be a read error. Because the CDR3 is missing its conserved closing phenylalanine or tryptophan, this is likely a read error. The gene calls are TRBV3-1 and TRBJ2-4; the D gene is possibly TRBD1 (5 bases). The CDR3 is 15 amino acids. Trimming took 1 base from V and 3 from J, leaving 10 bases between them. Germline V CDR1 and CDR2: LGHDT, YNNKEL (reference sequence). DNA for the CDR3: TGTGCCAGCAGCCAAGTCCGACAGCTCAAAAACATTCAGTACTTG. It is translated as CASSQVRQLKNIQYL.

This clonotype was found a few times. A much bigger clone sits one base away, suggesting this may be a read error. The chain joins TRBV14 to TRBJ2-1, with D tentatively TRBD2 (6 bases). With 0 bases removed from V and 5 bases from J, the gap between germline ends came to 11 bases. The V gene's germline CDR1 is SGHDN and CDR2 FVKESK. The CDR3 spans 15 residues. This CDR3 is CASSQDGSPDNEQFF. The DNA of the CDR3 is TGTGCCAGCAGCCAAGACGGGAGCCCCGACAATGAGCAGTTCTTC.

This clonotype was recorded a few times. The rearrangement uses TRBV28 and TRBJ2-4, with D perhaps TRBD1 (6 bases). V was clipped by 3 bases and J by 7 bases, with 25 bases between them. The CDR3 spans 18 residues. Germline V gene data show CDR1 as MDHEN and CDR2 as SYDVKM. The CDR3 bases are TGTGCCAGCAGTTTTACTTTCCTTGGGCTGGGACACCCGAACATTCAGTACTTC. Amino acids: CASSFTFLGLGHPNIQYF.

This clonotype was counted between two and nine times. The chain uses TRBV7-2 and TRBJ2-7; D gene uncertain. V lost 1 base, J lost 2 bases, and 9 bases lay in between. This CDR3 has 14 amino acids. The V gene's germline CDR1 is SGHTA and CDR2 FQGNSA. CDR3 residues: CASSLDPGTYEQYF. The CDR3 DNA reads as TGTGCCAGCAGCTTAGATCCGGGTACCTACGAGCAGTACTTC.

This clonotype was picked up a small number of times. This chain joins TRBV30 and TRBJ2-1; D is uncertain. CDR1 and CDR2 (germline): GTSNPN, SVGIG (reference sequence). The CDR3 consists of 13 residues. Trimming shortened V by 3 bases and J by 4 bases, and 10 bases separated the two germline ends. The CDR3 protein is CAWRTLGYNEQFF. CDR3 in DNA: TGTGCCTGGAGGACCCTAGGATACAATGAGCAGTTCTTC.

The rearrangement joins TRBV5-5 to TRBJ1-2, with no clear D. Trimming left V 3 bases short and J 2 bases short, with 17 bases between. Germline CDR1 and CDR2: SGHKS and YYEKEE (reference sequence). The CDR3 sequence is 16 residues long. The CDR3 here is CASSSGLQALNYGYTF. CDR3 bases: TGTGCCAGCAGCTCTGGACTTCAGGCGTTAAACTATGGCTACACCTTC. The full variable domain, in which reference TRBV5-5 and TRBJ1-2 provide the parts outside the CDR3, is DAGVTQSPTHLIKTRGQQVTLRCSPISGHKSVSWYQQVLGQGPQFIFQYYEKEERGRGNFPDRFSARQFPNYSSELNVNALLLGDSALYLCASSSGLQALNYGYTFGSGTRLTVV.

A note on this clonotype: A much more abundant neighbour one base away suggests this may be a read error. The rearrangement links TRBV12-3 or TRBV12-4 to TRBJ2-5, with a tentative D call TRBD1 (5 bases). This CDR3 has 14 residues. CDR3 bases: TGTGCCAGCAGTCCCGGCGGCGGACAAGAGGCCCAGTACTTC. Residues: CASSPGGGQEAQYF.

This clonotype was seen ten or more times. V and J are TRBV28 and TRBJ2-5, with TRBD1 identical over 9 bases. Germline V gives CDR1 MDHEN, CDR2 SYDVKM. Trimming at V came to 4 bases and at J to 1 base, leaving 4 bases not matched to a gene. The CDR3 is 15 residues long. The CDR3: CASSSLQGAQETQYF. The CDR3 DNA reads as TGTGCCAGCAGTTCCCTACAGGGGGCCCAAGAGACCCAGTACTTC.

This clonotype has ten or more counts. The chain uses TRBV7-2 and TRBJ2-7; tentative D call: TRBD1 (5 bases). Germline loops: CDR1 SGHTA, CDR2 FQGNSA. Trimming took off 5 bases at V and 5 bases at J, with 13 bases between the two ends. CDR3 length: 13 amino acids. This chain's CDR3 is CASSVQASNEQYF. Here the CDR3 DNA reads TGTGCCAGCAGCGTACAGGCTTCTAACGAGCAGTACTTC.

Written as DNA, the CDR3 is TGCGCCAGCAGCCAGAATAGCGGTGGCTACAATGAGCAGTTCTTC. Its protein is CASSQNSGGYNEQFF. This chain links TRBV4-1 with TRBJ2-1, with D possibly matching TRBD2 (6 bases). The CDR3 spans 15 residues. Trimming cost V 3 bases and J 3 bases, with 12 bases left between them. CDR1 and CDR2 from the germline V gene are MGHRA and YSYEKL.

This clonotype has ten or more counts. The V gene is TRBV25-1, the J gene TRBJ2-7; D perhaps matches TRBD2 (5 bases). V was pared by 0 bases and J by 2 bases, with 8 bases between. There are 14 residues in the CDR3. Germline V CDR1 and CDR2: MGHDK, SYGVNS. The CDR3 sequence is CASSEYSGAYEQYF. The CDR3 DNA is TGTGCCAGCAGTGAATATTCCGGGGCCTACGAGCAGTACTTC.

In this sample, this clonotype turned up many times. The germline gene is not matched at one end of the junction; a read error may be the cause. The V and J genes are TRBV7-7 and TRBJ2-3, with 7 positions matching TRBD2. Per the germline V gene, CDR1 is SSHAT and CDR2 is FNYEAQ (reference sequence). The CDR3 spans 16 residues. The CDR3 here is CASSLGQREASDTQYF. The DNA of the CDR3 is TGTGCTAGCAGCTTAGGTCAGCGGGAAGCCTCAGATACGCAGTATTTT.

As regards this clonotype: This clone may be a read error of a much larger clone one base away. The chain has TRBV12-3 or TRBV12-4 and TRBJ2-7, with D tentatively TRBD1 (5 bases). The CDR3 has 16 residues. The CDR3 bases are TGTGCCAGCGGTTTAGCTAGTTGGACACCTCGTTACGAGCAGTACTTC. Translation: CASGLASWTPRYEQYF.

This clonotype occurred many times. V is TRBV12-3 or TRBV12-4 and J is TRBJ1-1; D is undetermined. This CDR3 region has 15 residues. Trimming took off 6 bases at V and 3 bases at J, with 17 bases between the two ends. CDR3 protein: CASSPSGSLYTEAFF. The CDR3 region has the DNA TGTGCCAGCAGCCCCTCGGGGTCTTTGTACACTGAAGCTTTCTTT.

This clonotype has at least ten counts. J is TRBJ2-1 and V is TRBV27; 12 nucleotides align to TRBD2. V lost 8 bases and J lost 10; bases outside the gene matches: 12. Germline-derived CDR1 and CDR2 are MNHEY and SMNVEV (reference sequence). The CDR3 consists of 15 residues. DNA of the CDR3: TGTGCCAGCTCCCGGCCGACTAGCGGGAGTCGAGAGCAGTTCTTC. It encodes CASSRPTSGSREQFF.

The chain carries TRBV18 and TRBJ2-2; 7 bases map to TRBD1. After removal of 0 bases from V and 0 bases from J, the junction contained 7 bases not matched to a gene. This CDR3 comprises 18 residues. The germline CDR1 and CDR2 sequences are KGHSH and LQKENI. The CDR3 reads CASSPPSRTGTNTGELFF. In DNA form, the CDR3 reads TGTGCCAGCTCACCACCCTCTCGGACAGGAACGAACACCGGGGAGCTGTTTTTT.

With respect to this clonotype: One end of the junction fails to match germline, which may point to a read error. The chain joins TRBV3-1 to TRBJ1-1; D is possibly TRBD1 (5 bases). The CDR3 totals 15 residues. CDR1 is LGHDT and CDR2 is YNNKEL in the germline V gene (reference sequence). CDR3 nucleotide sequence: TGTGCCAGCAGCCCGGTGGGGCAGGGAAACACTAAAGCTTTCTTT. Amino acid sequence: CASSPVGQGNTKAFF.

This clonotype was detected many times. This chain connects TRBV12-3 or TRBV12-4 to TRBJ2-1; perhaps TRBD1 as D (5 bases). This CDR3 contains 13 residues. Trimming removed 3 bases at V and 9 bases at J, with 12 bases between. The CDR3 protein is CASSFGASLEQFF. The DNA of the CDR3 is TGTGCCAGCAGTTTTGGGGCCAGCCTTGAGCAGTTCTTC.

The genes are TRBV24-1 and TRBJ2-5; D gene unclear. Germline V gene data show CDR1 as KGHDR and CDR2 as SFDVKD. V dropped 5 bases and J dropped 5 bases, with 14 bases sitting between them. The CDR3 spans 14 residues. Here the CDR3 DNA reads TGTGCCACCAGTGCCACGGCCGATGGGGAGACCCAGTACTTC. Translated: CATSATADGETQYF.

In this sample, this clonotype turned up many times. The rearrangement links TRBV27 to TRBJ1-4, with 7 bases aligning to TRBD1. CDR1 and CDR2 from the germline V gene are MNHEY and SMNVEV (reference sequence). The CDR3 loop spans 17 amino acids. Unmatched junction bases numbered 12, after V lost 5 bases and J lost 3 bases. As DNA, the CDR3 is TGTGCCAGCAGTCCCCGACAGGGCGTACTGGCTAATGAAAAACTGTTTTTT. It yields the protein CASSPRQGVLANEKLFF.

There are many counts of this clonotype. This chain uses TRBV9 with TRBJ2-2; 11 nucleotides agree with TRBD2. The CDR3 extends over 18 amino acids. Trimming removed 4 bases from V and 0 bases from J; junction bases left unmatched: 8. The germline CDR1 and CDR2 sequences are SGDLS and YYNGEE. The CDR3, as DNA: TGTGCCAGCAGCCCTATGGGACTAGCGGAAGCGAACACCGGGGAGCTGTTTTTT. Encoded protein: CASSPMGLAEANTGELFF.

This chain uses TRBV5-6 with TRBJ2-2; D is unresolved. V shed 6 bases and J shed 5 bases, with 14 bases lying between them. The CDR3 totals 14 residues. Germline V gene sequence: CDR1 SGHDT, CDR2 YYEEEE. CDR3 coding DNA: TGTGCCAGCAACTATGTATATAAGACCGGGGAGCTGTTTTTT. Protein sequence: CASNYVYKTGELFF.

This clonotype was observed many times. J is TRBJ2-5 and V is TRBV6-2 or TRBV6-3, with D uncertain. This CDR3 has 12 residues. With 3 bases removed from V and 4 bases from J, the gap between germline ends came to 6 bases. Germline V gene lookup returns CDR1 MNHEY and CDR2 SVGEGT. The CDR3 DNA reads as TGTGCCAGCAGTTATCCCGGAGAGACCCAGTACTTC. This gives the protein CASSYPGETQYF.

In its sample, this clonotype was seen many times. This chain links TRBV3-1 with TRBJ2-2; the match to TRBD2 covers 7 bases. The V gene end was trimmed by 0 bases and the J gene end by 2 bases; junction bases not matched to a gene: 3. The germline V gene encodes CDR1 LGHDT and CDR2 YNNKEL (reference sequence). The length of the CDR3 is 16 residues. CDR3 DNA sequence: TGTGCCAGCAGCCAAGATCCTAGCGGAAACACCGGGGAGCTGTTTTTT. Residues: CASSQDPSGNTGELFF.

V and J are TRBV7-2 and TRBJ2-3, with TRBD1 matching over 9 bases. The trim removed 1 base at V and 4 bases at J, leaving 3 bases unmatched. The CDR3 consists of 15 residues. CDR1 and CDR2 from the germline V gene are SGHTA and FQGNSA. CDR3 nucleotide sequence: TGTGCCAGCAGCTTAGATCGGACAGGGGCAGATACGCAGTATTTT. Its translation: CASSLDRTGADTQYF.